Listed below are T cell receptor beta chains from one sample, sequenced in a study of T cell responses to AZD1222 COVID-19 vaccine. Data came from immunoSEQ multiplex PCR; TCRdb stores just in-frame clones and leaves some out. This table has 100,000 to 150,000 clones, under 90% appearing once. This sample comprised peripheral blood, obtained on day 0 of AZD1222 vaccination. The receptors stem from an adult in good health. The conserved cysteine and the conserved F or W are not part of the CDR3 here. Where a row states a size, it is once, few, many or the class of an expanded clone; other rows omit it.

V	size	J	CDR3
TRBV2	NA	TRBJ1-5	ASSRDGQGNQPQH
TRBV15	NA	TRBJ1-4	ATSAHGATNEKLF
TRBV12-5	NA	TRBJ2-5	ASGLVLAGHGETQY
TRBV25-1	NA	TRBJ2-3	ASMDLTGADTQY
TRBV3-1/TRBV3-2	NA	TRBJ2-2	ASQVGNTGELF
TRBV7-7	once	TRBJ2-2	ASSFGGPNGELF
TRBV7-2	NA	TRBJ2-3	ASSWGVLRGLDTDTQY
TRBV3-1/TRBV3-2	NA	TRBJ2-3	ASLPRGERTQY
TRBV4-3	NA	TRBJ1-4	ASSQVGGGYAEKLF
TRBV3-1/TRBV3-2	NA	TRBJ2-7	ASSQEVDRGEFEQY
TRBV4-2	NA	TRBJ2-1	ASSQEGGDLYNEQF
TRBV18	NA	TRBJ1-3	ASSPSQGTGNTIY
TRBV27	NA	TRBJ2-3	ASSPSTDTQY
TRBV3-1/TRBV3-2	NA	TRBJ1-4	ASSLGTGVRELF
TRBV5-1	NA	TRBJ1-5	ASSLDGANQPQH
TRBV10-3	NA	TRBJ1-5	AISWGLDGQPQH
TRBV5-6	NA	TRBJ2-7	ASSLGLAGTYEQY
TRBV7-9	NA	TRBJ1-1	ASSLFAWSANTEAF
TRBV4-1	few	TRBJ1-6	ASSQDVGQTLLSLGSPLH
TRBV30	NA	TRBJ2-7	AWNSGFPYEQY
TRBV19	NA	TRBJ2-3	ATSVRGAYY
TRBV5-1	NA	TRBJ2-1	ASSPGWGLHSNEQF
TRBV27	NA	TRBJ1-3	ASSPNTGGFWTGNTIY
TRBV5-1	NA	TRBJ1-2	ASSSGTGFGYT
TRBV14	NA	TRBJ2-3	ASSQGTRVIGDTQY
TRBV30	NA	TRBJ2-3	AWSNGAGVADTQY
TRBV27	NA	TRBJ1-6	ASSPGQQYYNSPLH
TRBV5-4	NA	TRBJ1-4	ASSLDPREYEKLF
TRBV27	NA	TRBJ2-3	ASSWGLTDTQY
TRBV2	NA	TRBJ1-1	ASNPQGNTEAF
TRBV4-1	few	TRBJ1-3	ASSHGEGSGNTIY
TRBV30	NA	TRBJ1-5	AWRGLGANQPQH
TRBV28	NA	TRBJ2-1	ASSLRVAGGNEQF
TRBV3-1/TRBV3-2	once	TRBJ2-6	ASSLTDSGANVLT
TRBV19	NA	TRBJ2-6	AAKRVYSGANVLT
TRBV6-2/TRBV6-3	NA	TRBJ1-1	ASSYLGGTEAF
TRBV19	NA	TRBJ2-5	ASSIGHQETQY
TRBV28	NA	TRBJ2-7	ASSSTGGPGHEQY
TRBV4-1	NA	TRBJ2-1	ASSQDLGLAGVFSYNEQF
TRBV6-5	NA	TRBJ1-2	ASSVDRGALGYT